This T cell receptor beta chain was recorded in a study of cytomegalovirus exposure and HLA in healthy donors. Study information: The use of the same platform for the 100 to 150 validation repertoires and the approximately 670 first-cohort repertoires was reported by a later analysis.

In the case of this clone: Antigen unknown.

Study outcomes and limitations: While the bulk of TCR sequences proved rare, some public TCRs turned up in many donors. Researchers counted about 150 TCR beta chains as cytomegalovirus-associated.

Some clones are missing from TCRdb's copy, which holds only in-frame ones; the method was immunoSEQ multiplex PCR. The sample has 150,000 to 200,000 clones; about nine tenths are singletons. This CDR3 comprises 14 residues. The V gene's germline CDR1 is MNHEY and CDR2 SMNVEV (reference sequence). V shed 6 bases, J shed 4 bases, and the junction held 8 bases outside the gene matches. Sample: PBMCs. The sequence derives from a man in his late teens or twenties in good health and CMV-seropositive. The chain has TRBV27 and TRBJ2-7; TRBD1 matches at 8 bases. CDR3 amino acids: CASSRQGTWYEQYF. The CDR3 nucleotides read TGTGCCAGCAGCCGACAGGGGACATGGTACGAGCAGTACTTC.